This T cell receptor (beta chain) is drawn from a study of molecular identifiers for immune sequencing clone quantification. Preparation of the bulk TCR libraries relied on previously described methods and listed TCR primers. TCRdb called the PCR reads again in MiXCR, with one record for every CDR3 protein. The table lists about 640,000 distinct CDR3 sequences, just under 20% of them singletons. The germline CDR1 and CDR2 sequences are LNHNV and YYDKDF (reference sequence). The V end was cut by 5 bases, the J end by 3 bases, with 11 bases between. The CDR3 contains 13 residues. This clonotype was seen repeatedly, ten times or more.

The sample taken for sequencing was naive CD8+ T cells from blood, with Jurkat cell RNA spiked in. Subset indicated: FACS-sorted CD8+CD4-CCR7+CD45RA+ naive T cells. The sequence was collected from a human donor in good health. Some libraries in this study had Jurkat cell RNA spiked in. The V call is TRBV15, the J call TRBJ2-7; D is perhaps TRBD1 (5 bases). The CDR3 DNA is TGTGCCACCAGCGACAGCTCAATCTACGAGCAGTACTTC. Amino acids: CATSDSSIYEQYF.